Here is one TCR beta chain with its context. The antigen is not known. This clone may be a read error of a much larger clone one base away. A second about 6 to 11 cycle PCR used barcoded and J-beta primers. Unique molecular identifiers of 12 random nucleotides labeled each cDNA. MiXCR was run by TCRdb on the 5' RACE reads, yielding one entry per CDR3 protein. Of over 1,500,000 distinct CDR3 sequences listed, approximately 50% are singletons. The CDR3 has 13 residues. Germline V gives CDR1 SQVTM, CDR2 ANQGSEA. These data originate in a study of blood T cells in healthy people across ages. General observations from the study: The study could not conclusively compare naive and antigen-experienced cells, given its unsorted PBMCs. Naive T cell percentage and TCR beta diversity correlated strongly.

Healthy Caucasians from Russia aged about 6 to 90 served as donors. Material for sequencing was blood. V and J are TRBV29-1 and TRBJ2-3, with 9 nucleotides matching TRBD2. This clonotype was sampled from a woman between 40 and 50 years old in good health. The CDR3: CSVGGTSTDAQYF. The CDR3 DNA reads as TGCAGCGTTGGGGGGACTAGCACAGATGCGCAGTATTTT.